These T cell receptor beta chains were read from a single sample in a study of OX40 agonist ivuxolimab in advanced cancers. Sequencing was performed with immunoSEQ multiplex PCR; in TCRdb, only in-frame clones are kept and a portion is missing. The table lists approximately 74,000 clones, 70% to 90% of them singletons. The source was CD4+ or CD8+ T cells sorted from blood, collected in a trial of the OX40 agonist ivuxolimab. Receptors originate from an adult with an advanced solid tumor such as melanoma, head and neck, liver or kidney cancer. Both conserved end residues are part of each CDR3. Fields, in order: D gene, clone size, V gene, J gene, CDR3 DNA, CDR3 protein. A D gene is named only where the DNA matches it firmly. Where a row states a size, it is once, few, many or the class of an expanded clone; other rows omit it.

D gene: TRBD2
clone size: once
V gene: TRBV28
J gene: TRBJ2-7
CDR3 DNA: TGTGCCAGCAGCATGATTACACCGGGGACTAGCGGGAGTCCACCCTACGAGCAGTACTTC
CDR3 protein: CASSMITPGTSGSPPYEQYF

D gene: TRBD2
clone size: .
V gene: TRBV14
J gene: TRBJ2-7
CDR3 DNA: TGTGCCAGCAGTCCTGGGCTAGCGGGAGGCGTCGAGCAGTACTTC
CDR3 protein: CASSPGLAGGVEQYF

D gene: .
clone size: few
V gene: TRBV7-2
J gene: TRBJ2-3
CDR3 DNA: TGTGCCAGCAGTAACAATCAACGGGGAGATACGCAGTATTTT
CDR3 protein: CASSNNQRGDTQYF

D gene: TRBD1
clone size: .
V gene: TRBV6-5
J gene: TRBJ1-5
CDR3 DNA: TGTGCCAGCAGTCCGACAGGGGTCGGCAATCAGCCCCAGCATTTT
CDR3 protein: CASSPTGVGNQPQHF

D gene: TRBD2
clone size: once
V gene: TRBV6-5
J gene: TRBJ2-5
CDR3 DNA: TGTGCCAGCAGCCCCACCGGACTAGACCAAGAGACCCAGTACTTC
CDR3 protein: CASSPTGLDQETQYF

D gene: TRBD1
clone size: .
V gene: TRBV7-8
J gene: TRBJ2-5
CDR3 DNA: TGTGCCAGCAGCTTGGACAGGGTGATACAAGAGACCCAGTACTTC
CDR3 protein: CASSLDRVIQETQYF

D gene: .
clone size: .
V gene: TRBV19
J gene: TRBJ2-4
CDR3 DNA: TGTGCCAGTAGTACCGAAAAAGCCAAAAACATTCAGTACTTC
CDR3 protein: CASSTEKAKNIQYF

D gene: .
clone size: once
V gene: TRBV5-1
J gene: TRBJ1-1
CDR3 DNA: TGCGCCAGCAGCTTGTTACCCTTGAACACTGAAGCTTTCTTT
CDR3 protein: CASSLLPLNTEAFF

D gene: .
clone size: few
V gene: TRBV4-3
J gene: TRBJ2-5
CDR3 DNA: TGCGCCAGCAGCCAAAGACGTGGCCAAGAGACCCAGTACTTC
CDR3 protein: CASSQRRGQETQYF

D gene: .
clone size: .
V gene: TRBV4-1
J gene: TRBJ1-2
CDR3 DNA: TGCGCCAGCAGCCAGGCACACATCGGGACCACGAGTCCCTATGGCTACACCTTC
CDR3 protein: CASSQAHIGTTSPYGYTF

D gene: .
clone size: .
V gene: TRBV14
J gene: TRBJ2-2
CDR3 DNA: TGTGCCAGCAGCAACACCCAGGGGACCGGGGAGCTGTTTTTT
CDR3 protein: CASSNTQGTGELFF

D gene: .
clone size: .
V gene: TRBV11-3
J gene: TRBJ1-1
CDR3 DNA: TGTGCCAGCAGCCAAGACATGAACACTGAAGCTTTCTTT
CDR3 protein: CASSQDMNTEAFF

D gene: .
clone size: .
V gene: TRBV9
J gene: TRBJ2-3
CDR3 DNA: TGTGCCAGCTCACGGCCAGGGGCGGATACGCAGTATTTT
CDR3 protein: CASSRPGADTQYF

D gene: .
clone size: .
V gene: TRBV19
J gene: TRBJ2-2
CDR3 DNA: TGTGCCAGTAGTGATAGAGGGGAGCTGTTTTTT
CDR3 protein: CASSDRGELFF

D gene: .
clone size: .
V gene: TRBV19
J gene: TRBJ2-2
CDR3 DNA: TGTGCCAGTAGTATTGGCGGACACACCGGGGAGCTGTTTTTT
CDR3 protein: CASSIGGHTGELFF

D gene: .
clone size: .
V gene: TRBV7-6
J gene: TRBJ1-1
CDR3 DNA: TGTGCCAGCAGCTTATACCAGCTGAACACTGAAGCTTTCTTT
CDR3 protein: CASSLYQLNTEAFF

D gene: .
clone size: .
V gene: TRBV18
J gene: TRBJ1-4
CDR3 DNA: TGTGCCAGCTCACCGGTAGTCCCGGAGGAAAAACTGTTTTTT
CDR3 protein: CASSPVVPEEKLFF

D gene: TRBD1
clone size: .
V gene: TRBV7-2
J gene: TRBJ2-7
CDR3 DNA: TGTGCCAGCAGCACCGACAGGGGCGAGGAGCAGTACTTC
CDR3 protein: CASSTDRGEEQYF

D gene: TRBD1
clone size: .
V gene: TRBV7-9
J gene: TRBJ1-1
CDR3 DNA: TGTGCCAGCAGCCAACAGGGGGGGAACACTGAAGCTTTCTTT
CDR3 protein: CASSQQGGNTEAFF

D gene: TRBD1
clone size: .
V gene: TRBV5-4
J gene: TRBJ2-5
CDR3 DNA: TGTGCCAGCAGCTCTGGACAGGGGCTCCAAGAGACCCAGTACTTC
CDR3 protein: CASSSGQGLQETQYF

D gene: .
clone size: .
V gene: TRBV7-9
J gene: TRBJ2-6
CDR3 DNA: TGTGCCAGCAGGGGGAACACTGGGGCCAACGTCCTGACTTTC
CDR3 protein: CASRGNTGANVLTF

D gene: TRBD1
clone size: .
V gene: TRBV4-1
J gene: TRBJ2-6
CDR3 DNA: TGCGCCAGCAGCCCCGGGGACAGCCTCTCCGGGGCCAACGTCCTGACTTTC
CDR3 protein: CASSPGDSLSGANVLTF

D gene: .
clone size: .
V gene: TRBV5-1
J gene: TRBJ2-4
CDR3 DNA: TGTGCCAGCACCCTGACGGGTAAAAACATTCAGTACTTC
CDR3 protein: CASTLTGKNIQYF

D gene: .
clone size: .
V gene: TRBV14
J gene: TRBJ2-1
CDR3 DNA: TGTGCCAGTAGCCAAGTTGCGGGGGAGCAGTTCTTC
CDR3 protein: CASSQVAGEQFF

D gene: .
clone size: .
V gene: TRBV18
J gene: TRBJ2-3
CDR3 DNA: TGTGCCAGCTCAGCGGGGATGAGTTCGGGCACAGATACGCAGTATTTT
CDR3 protein: CASSAGMSSGTDTQYF

D gene: TRBD2
clone size: .
V gene: TRBV7-7
J gene: TRBJ2-1
CDR3 DNA: TGTGCCAGCAGCCTTCTAGCGGGACCCTACAATGAGCAGTTCTTC
CDR3 protein: CASSLLAGPYNEQFF

D gene: .
clone size: .
V gene: TRBV10-1
J gene: TRBJ2-2
CDR3 DNA: TGCGCCAGCAGTGACCGGGTGCCCCTGAACACCGGGGAGCTGTTTTTT
CDR3 protein: CASSDRVPLNTGELFF